Presented here are 25 T cell receptor beta chains from one specimen sequenced in a study of T-cell reconstitution after alpha-beta-depleted transplantation in children. During its preparation, the TCRbeta library received unique molecular identifiers. Using its own MiXCR run on the PCR reads, TCRdb lists one record per CDR3 protein. The sample consists of just over 350,000 distinct CDR3 sequences, roughly 15% of them appearing once. The source was PBMCs, collected from the stem cell graft. Every receptor here comes from a human donor who donated a stem cell graft to a child with Fanconi anemia.

This clonotype was detected a few times. The chain links TRBV3-1 to TRBJ2-7; D gene unclear. This CDR3 spans 14 amino acids. CDR1 LGHDT and CDR2 YNNKEL come from the germline V gene (reference sequence). The V end was cut by 0 bases, the J end by 4 bases, with 10 bases between. DNA for the CDR3: TGTGCCAGCAGCCAAGATCTCAGGTCGTACGAGCAGTACTTC. This encodes CASSQDLRSYEQYF.

The V call is TRBV11-3, the J call TRBJ2-1; unclear D gene. The CDR3 covers 14 residues. Germline V gene lookup returns CDR1 SGHNT and CDR2 YENEEA. Deletions cut 3 bases from V and 8 bases from J, with 14 bases between. The CDR3 sequence is CASSLTGSQYEQFF. The CDR3 DNA reads as TGTGCCAGCAGCTTGACTGGTTCGCAGTATGAGCAGTTCTTC.

The chain uses TRBV3-1 and TRBJ1-1; the D is unclear. The CDR3 spans 14 residues. Germline CDR1 reads LGHDT; CDR2 reads YNNKEL (reference sequence). V shed 5 bases and J shed 1 base, with 11 bases lying between them. The CDR3 here is CASSEDGRNTEAFF. The CDR3 nucleotides read TGTGCCAGCAGCGAGGATGGGCGGAACACTGAAGCTTTCTTT.

This clonotype turned up a few times. DNA for the CDR3: TGTGCCAGCAGTGACGGGACGGCGAGGCCCCAGCATTTT. The encoded protein is CASSDGTARPQHF. The chain joins TRBV2 to TRBJ1-5, with D perhaps matching TRBD1 (5 bases). The CDR3 is 13 residues long. Per the germline V gene, CDR1 is SNHLY and CDR2 is FYNNEI. The V end lost 3 bases, the J end lost 9 bases, and 12 bases lay between the germline ends.

This clonotype appeared many times. The chain carries TRBV5-8 and TRBJ2-7, with 9 nucleotides matching TRBD1. The germline CDR1 and CDR2 sequences are SGHTS and YDEGEE. V dropped 4 bases and J dropped 2; count of bases not matched to a gene: 10. CDR3 length: 16 residues. The chain's CDR3 is CASSPGTGMGAYEQYV. For the CDR3, the DNA is TGTGCCAGCAGCCCCGGGACAGGGATGGGGGCCTACGAGCAGTACGTC.

This clonotype was counted many times. This sequence joins TRBV12-3 or TRBV12-4 and TRBJ2-3; 9 positions agree with TRBD1. The length of the CDR3 is 15 residues. J lost 6 bases, V lost 6 bases, and 10 bases had no gene match. The CDR3 DNA reads TGTGCCAGCAGCGACCTAAGGACAGGGGTTGATACGCAGTATTTT. This codes for CASSDLRTGVDTQYF.

This clonotype appeared a few times. The CDR3 sequence: CASSTGGRTNYGYTF. The CDR3, as DNA: TGTGCCAGCAGCACGGGGGGGCGGACTAACTATGGCTACACCTTC. The chain carries TRBV27 and TRBJ1-2; D is perhaps TRBD1 (6 bases). Between the trimmed V and J ends, which lost 6 bases and 0 bases, there was a span of 14 bases. Germline lookup yields CDR1 MNHEY and CDR2 SMNVEV (reference sequence). The CDR3 is 15 amino acids.

This clonotype was counted between two and nine times. The CDR3 loop is CASSQGVPGGSNTGELFF. CDR3 bases: TGTGCCAGCAGCCAAGGCGTACCGGGGGGCTCGAACACCGGGGAGCTGTTTTTT. The V gene is TRBV3-1, the J gene TRBJ2-2; a weak D match, TRBD2 (7 bases). The CDR3 contains 18 residues. Trimming removed 1 base from V and 0 bases from J, with 15 bases in between. The germline gives CDR1 LGHDT, CDR2 YNNKEL (reference sequence).

V and J are TRBV29-1 and TRBJ2-2; 7 positions agree with TRBD1. Germline CDR1 and CDR2: SQVTM and ANQGSEA. CDR3 length: 16 residues. V trimming: 6 bases; J trimming: 5 bases; junction bases outside the gene matches: 15. The CDR3 DNA follows: TGCAGCGTCAACCAGGGGGATCTGGGATCGACCGGGGAGCTGTTTTTT. Translated, it gives CSVNQGDLGSTGELFF.

A few counts support this clonotype. The V gene is TRBV5-4, the J gene TRBJ2-1; D may be TRBD2 (7 bases). In germline, CDR1 is SGHNT, CDR2 YYREEE (reference sequence). Between the trimmed V and J ends, which lost 3 bases and 6 bases, there was a span of 16 bases. This CDR3 spans 15 amino acids. The chain's CDR3 is CASSSPWGGANEQFF. CDR3 bases: TGTGCCAGCAGCTCCCCTTGGGGGGGGGCCAATGAGCAGTTCTTC.

V usage is TRBV6-5 and J usage is TRBJ2-5; D is uncertain. V was pared by 6 bases and J by 0 bases, with 11 bases between. CDR3 length: 14 amino acids. Germline V lookup: CDR1 MNHEY, CDR2 SVGAGI. This CDR3 is CASSIGGNQETQYF. CDR3 DNA sequence: TGTGCCAGCAGCATCGGCGGAAACCAAGAGACCCAGTACTTC.

The chain carries TRBV20-1 and TRBJ2-5; a weak D match, TRBD2 (5 bases). The V end was cut by 0 bases, the J end by 3 bases, with 14 bases between. CDR1 and CDR2 from the germline V gene are DFQATT and SNEGSKA (reference sequence). CDR3 length: 15 residues. The CDR3 coding sequence is TGCAGTGCTAGAGATCGACGAGGACTTGAAGAGACCCAGTACTTC. Protein: CSARDRRGLEETQYF.

Only a few counts were recorded for this clonotype. The CDR3 DNA follows: TGTGCCAGCAGCCCAGGGGCCGGGACAGGTAACACCGGGGAGCTGTTTTTT. Protein: CASSPGAGTGNTGELFF. This chain uses TRBV9 with TRBJ2-2, with 8 bases matching TRBD1. CDR3 length equals 17 residues. CDR1 and CDR2 from the germline V gene are SGDLS and YYNGEE. The trim removed 4 bases at V and 2 bases at J, leaving 10 bases unmatched.

In DNA, the CDR3 is TGCAGCGTTGAAAGGGGGTTTCCCGGGGAGCTGTTTTTT. Translating gives CSVERGFPGELFF. This chain links TRBV29-1 with TRBJ2-2; TRBD1 is a possible D gene (6 bases). The CDR3 is made up of 13 amino acids. Trimming removed 2 bases at V and 6 bases at J, with 10 bases between. CDR1 SQVTM and CDR2 ANQGSEA come from the germline V gene.

As to this clonotype: The junction departs from the called germline gene at one end, perhaps through a read error. The CDR3 DNA reads TGTGCCAGCAGCTTAGTGGCAGGGACAGATAGGCAGTATTTT. Amino acid sequence: CASSLVAGTDRQYF. The chain is built from TRBV7-6 and TRBJ2-3, with TRBD1 matching over 7 bases. Germline CDR1 is SGHVS and CDR2 is FNYEAQ. The CDR3 loop spans 14 amino acids.

This clonotype was seen ten or more times. The V call is TRBV28, the J call TRBJ2-7; weak D call: TRBD1 (5 bases). The CDR3 consists of 14 residues. The V gene's germline CDR1 is MDHEN and CDR2 SYDVKM. V lost 2 bases and J lost 7, with 15 bases in between. The CDR3 reads CASSLGQESGEQYV. CDR3 sequence (DNA): TGTGCCAGCAGTTTAGGGCAGGAGTCAGGGGAGCAGTACGTC.

The V call is TRBV5-1, the J call TRBJ2-1; 13 bases agree with TRBD2. J gave up 9 bases and V 4 bases, and 10 bases lay outside the gene matches. CDR3 length: 16 amino acids. Germline V gene data show CDR1 as SGHRS and CDR2 as YFSETQ. The CDR3 reads CASSPTSGGPSSEQFF. Here the CDR3 DNA reads TGCGCCAGCAGCCCGACTAGCGGGGGGCCAAGCAGTGAGCAGTTCTTC.

A few counts support this clonotype. This rearrangement joins TRBV11-1 to TRBJ2-7; 7 nucleotides align to TRBD1. Germline V gives CDR1 SGHAT, CDR2 FQDESV (reference sequence). CDR3 size: 14 residues. Losses at the gene ends were 7 bases for V and 0 bases for J; bases not matched to a gene: 6. CDR3 protein: CASTGQANSYEQYF. In DNA form, the CDR3 reads TGTGCCAGCACCGGACAGGCCAACTCCTACGAGCAGTACTTC.

The chain couples TRBV5-1 to TRBJ1-1; D is perhaps TRBD1 (5 bases). This CDR3 spans 14 amino acids. Germline-derived CDR1 and CDR2 are SGHRS and YFSETQ. Trimming left V 2 bases short and J 3 bases short, with 11 bases between. DNA for the CDR3: TGCGCCAGCAGCTTACAGACAGCCGACACTGAAGCTTTCTTT. Translation: CASSLQTADTEAFF.

This chain joins TRBV30 and TRBJ1-1; no clear D. Trimming removed 0 bases from V and 4 bases from J, with 15 bases in between. This CDR3 has 15 residues. CDR1 GTSNPN and CDR2 SVGIG come from the germline V gene (reference sequence). The CDR3 loop is CAWSVKLGEGTEAFF. The CDR3 region has the DNA TGTGCCTGGAGTGTTAAGTTGGGTGAGGGCACTGAAGCTTTCTTT.

The gene calls are TRBV5-1 and TRBJ2-6, with unresolved D. This CDR3 comprises 17 residues. Trimming stripped 4 bases from V and 2 bases from J, with 16 bases between. The germline CDR1 and CDR2 sequences are SGHRS and YFSETQ. The CDR3 nucleotides read TGCGCCAGCAGCCGCCTTGAAATAAACCCTGGGGCCAACGTCCTGACTTTC. Its translation is CASSRLEINPGANVLTF. Combining the CDR3 with reference TRBV5-1 and TRBJ2-6 gives the whole variable domain KAGVTQTPRYLIKTRGQQVTLSCSPISGHRSVSWYQQTPGQGLQFLFEYFSETQRNKGNFPGRFSGRQFSNSRSEMNVSTLELGDSALYLCASSRLEINPGANVLTFGAGSRLTVL.

At least ten counts were recorded for this clonotype. The chain links TRBV2 to TRBJ2-2, with TRBD1 matching over 7 bases. The CDR3 runs to 15 residues. The V and J ends lost 4 bases and 1 base, in that order; junction bases with no gene match: 3. Looked up from germline, CDR1 is SNHLY and CDR2 is FYNNEI. CDR3 nucleotide sequence: TGTGCCAGCAGTGCAGGGGGAATGAACACCGGGGAGCTGTTTTTT. Residues: CASSAGGMNTGELFF.

Only a few counts were recorded for this clonotype. This chain connects TRBV28 to TRBJ1-6, with D maybe TRBD1 (5 bases). This CDR3 region has 19 residues. CDR1 and CDR2 (germline): MDHEN, SYDVKM. Trimming took off 4 bases at V and 4 bases at J, with 23 bases between the two ends. The CDR3 protein is CASSSVPVGPGRYNSPLHF. CDR3 sequence (DNA): TGTGCCAGCAGTTCCGTGCCTGTGGGGCCAGGACGATATAATTCACCCCTCCACTTT.

Only a few counts were recorded for this clonotype. The V gene is TRBV15, the J gene TRBJ1-1; no definite D call. This CDR3 has 14 residues. From germline, CDR1 is LNHNV and CDR2 YYDKDF (reference sequence). The V and J ends lost 1 base and 5 bases respectively, with 11 bases between them. The DNA for the CDR3 is TGTGCCACCAGCAGAGCGACGACCGGGACTGAAGCTTTCTTT. The encoded protein is CATSRATTGTEAFF.

This chain uses TRBV4-3 with TRBJ2-3; unclear D gene. The CDR3 runs to 13 residues. Trimming shortened V by 0 bases and J by 6 bases, and 7 bases separated the two germline ends. CDR1 and CDR2 from the germline V gene are LGHNA and YSLEER. CDR3 protein: CASSQEYRDTQYF. The CDR3 nucleotides are TGCGCCAGCAGCCAAGAGTATCGGGATACGCAGTATTTT.